This T cell receptor (beta chain) came from a study of CD8 T cells in ankylosing spondylitis. Via MiXCR, TCRdb re-called the 5' RACE reads, giving one row per CDR3 protein. Among around 390,000 distinct CDR3 sequences listed, about 22% were seen once. CDR3 size: 14 residues. The V and J ends lost 1 base and 12 bases respectively, with 16 bases between them. Germline CDR1 is SGHDN and CDR2 is FVKESK. Study-wide points: Ankylosing spondylitis blood seemed to carry a telltale TCR beta motif made of several highly homologous variants.

As to this clonotype: Antigen: not known.

The chain is built from TRBV14 and TRBJ2-1; no reliable D call. Sequencing used blood, either unsorted or a sorted T cell fraction (not recorded which). The sequence was obtained from a male donor with ankylosing spondylitis. The CDR3 DNA sequence: TGTGCCAGCAGCCAAGGGGTGGGTCTCTGGGTGCAGTTCTTC. Residues: CASSQGVGLWVQFF.